This TCR beta chain appears in the sequencing data of a study of blood T cell repertoires in COVID-19. TCRdb's copy holds only in-frame clones and misses some; the assay was immunoSEQ multiplex PCR. The sample carries about 120,000 clones, about four fifths recorded once. Germline loops: CDR1 LGHNA, CDR2 YSLEER. The CDR3 is 18 amino acids. Trimming took off 1 base at V and 0 bases at J, with 17 bases between the two ends. This receptor was identified in a human donor in a cohort sampled during active COVID-19. Input material: peripheral blood. The chain employs TRBV4-3 and TRBJ2-3, with a weak D call TRBD1 (6 bases). In DNA form, the CDR3 reads TGCGCCAGCAGCCAAGTAATACAGGGTGTCGGAAGCACAGATACGCAGTATTTT. Translation: CASSQVIQGVGSTDTQYF.